Below, one TCR beta chain is given with its context. The data are from a study of cytotoxic CD8 clonotypes in ibrutinib-treated CLL. There are 13 residues in the CDR3. Germline V gene data show CDR1 as MDHEN and CDR2 as SYDVKM. The V and J ends lost 10 bases and 4 bases, in that order; junction bases with no gene match: 9. TCRdb's copy holds only in-frame clones and misses some; the assay was immunoSEQ multiplex PCR. The sample contains about 17,000 clones, 64% of which appear only once. The source is a human donor with chronic lymphocytic leukemia. Sample: PBMCs, taken after 12 months of ibrutinib treatment. This chain joins TRBV28 and TRBJ2-7; 8 bases align to TRBD2. CDR3 sequence reads: CATGLADRYEQYF. The CDR3 region has the DNA TGTGCCACCGGACTAGCAGACCGGTACGAGCAGTACTTC.